These 22 T cell receptor beta chains share one sample of origin, sequenced in a study of cytomegalovirus exposure and HLA in healthy donors. The PCR was carried out with 60 Vbeta primers and 13 Jbeta primers. Produced via immunoSEQ multiplex PCR; TCRdb's table is partial and in-frame only. The sample includes some 190,000 clones, 70% to 80% seen only once; the top ten take 1.4%. Input material: PBMCs. Receptors originate from a man aged 18 to 35 in good health and CMV-seronegative.

The chain uses TRBV6-5 and TRBJ2-3; 8 bases match TRBD1. Germline assignment: CDR1 MNHEY and CDR2 SVGAGI. V trimming: 0 bases; J trimming: 7 bases; junction bases outside the gene matches: 9. This CDR3 is built from 16 residues. CDR3 DNA: TGTGCCAGCAGTTACTCCCAGGGGGCAGGAGAAAATACGCAGTATTTT. Its translation is CASSYSQGAGENTQYF.

The V call is TRBV5-4, the J call TRBJ1-6, with 7 bases that match TRBD1. The CDR3 loop spans 14 amino acids. Germline V lookup: CDR1 SGHNT, CDR2 YYREEE (reference sequence). J gave up 7 bases and V 2 bases, and 3 bases lay outside the gene matches. The DNA for the CDR3 is TGTGCCAGCAGCTTAGTGGACAGGAATTCACCCCTCCACTTT. Its translation is CASSLVDRNSPLHF.

CDR3: CASSSGQRNEKLFF. DNA for the CDR3: TGTGCCAGCAGCTCGGGACAGCGTAATGAAAAACTGTTTTTT. The chain is built from TRBV7-2 and TRBJ1-4; TRBD1 agrees at 7 bases. V lost 4 bases, J lost 4 bases, and 3 bases stayed unmatched. This CDR3 is 14 amino acids long. Germline loops: CDR1 SGHTA, CDR2 FQGNSA.

This chain uses TRBV7-2 with TRBJ1-2; 9 bases fit TRBD1. V was pared by 2 bases and J by 6 bases, with 13 bases of the junction left unmatched. The germline gives CDR1 SGHTA, CDR2 FQGNSA. The CDR3 contains 17 residues. The CDR3 DNA reads as TGTGCCAGCAGCTTAAAGAGTATCCGAACAGGGGGCAATGGCTACACCTTC. Its translation is CASSLKSIRTGGNGYTF.

CDR3 amino acids: CSARGGNTGELFF. In nucleotides, the CDR3 is TGCAGCGCAAGGGGGGGGAACACCGGGGAGCTGTTTTTT. The chain couples TRBV29-1 to TRBJ2-2; possible D gene TRBD2, 7 bases. The germline V gene has CDR1 SQVTM and CDR2 ANQGSEA. The length of the CDR3 is 13 residues. Trimming removed 7 bases at V and 1 base at J, with 10 bases between.

The genes are TRBV4-2 and TRBJ2-3, with a possible D match to TRBD2 (7 bases). The V end was cut by 0 bases, the J end by 6 bases, with 22 bases between. This CDR3 spans 18 amino acids. The V gene's germline CDR1 is LGHNA and CDR2 YNFKEQ. CDR3 loop: CASSQDLERGAGVDTQYF. DNA for the CDR3: TGTGCCAGCAGCCAAGATCTCGAAAGGGGGGCGGGGGTGGATACGCAGTATTTT.

CDR3 in amino acids: CASSYEGGRHNEQFF. CDR3 in DNA: TGTGCCAGCAGTTACGAGGGGGGGCGCCACAATGAGCAGTTCTTC. V and J are TRBV6-5 and TRBJ2-1, with TRBD2 as a possible D gene (7 bases). The CDR3 is 15 residues long. Germline CDR1 MNHEY, CDR2 SVGAGI. Trimming removed 2 bases at V and 5 bases at J, with 13 bases between.

This clone has a single count. This CDR3 reads CASSPMTGESNQPQHF. As DNA, the CDR3 is TGCGCCAGCAGCCCCATGACAGGGGAGAGCAATCAGCCCCAGCATTTT. This rearrangement joins TRBV5-1 to TRBJ1-5; 8 bases are a match to TRBD1. Germline V gene data show CDR1 as SGHRS and CDR2 as YFSETQ. There are 16 residues in the CDR3. With V trimmed by 4 bases and J by 1 base, 7 bases remained unmatched.

The rearrangement uses TRBV6-5 and TRBJ2-7; D is perhaps TRBD1 (6 bases). The V and J ends lost 0 bases and 3 bases respectively, with 15 bases between them. The CDR3 length is 16 residues. The V gene's germline CDR1 is MNHEY and CDR2 SVGAGI. In DNA, the CDR3 is TGTGCCAGCAGTTACTCGAGTTCGGGCAGGGGCTACGAGCAGTACTTC. Its protein is CASSYSSSGRGYEQYF.

J is TRBJ2-3 and V is TRBV7-2, with TRBD2 matching over 11 bases. Trimming cost V 1 base and J 4 bases; bases outside gene matches: 4. CDR1 and CDR2 (germline): SGHTA, FQGNSA. The CDR3 spans 16 residues. The CDR3, as DNA: TGTGCCAGCAGCTTAGAACTAGCGGGGGCCGCAGATACGCAGTATTTT. This translates into CASSLELAGAADTQYF. Full variable domain (rest looked up from reference TRBV7-2 and TRBJ2-3): GAGVSQSPSNKVTEKGKDVELRCDPISGHTALYWYRQSLGQGLEFLIYFQGNSAPDKSGLPSDRFSAERTGGSVSTLTIQRTQQEDSAVYLCASSLELAGAADTQYFGPGTRLTVL.

The CDR3 is CASSRDYTDTQYF. The CDR3 DNA is TGTGCCAGCAGCCGGGACTACACAGATACGCAGTATTTT. V and J are TRBV7-8 and TRBJ2-3; 7 bases match TRBD2. V lost 5 bases to trimming and J lost 2 bases; unmatched junction nucleotides: 1. This CDR3 has 13 amino acids. The germline CDR1 and CDR2 sequences are SGHVS and FQNEAQ.

The chain couples TRBV29-1 to TRBJ1-2, with 9 positions matching TRBD1. The CDR3 has 13 amino acids. CDR1 and CDR2 (germline): SQVTM, ANQGSEA. The ends lost 4 bases at V and 4 bases at J; junction bases unmatched: 4. The CDR3 DNA reads TGCAGCGTTGGGGACAGGGAAACCTATGGCTACACCTTC. Translated, it gives CSVGDRETYGYTF.

V is TRBV6-5 and J is TRBJ2-3, with 7 bases fitting TRBD2. The junction had 7 bases not matched to a gene; V was cut back by 4 bases and J by 6 bases. CDR3 length: 14 amino acids. The germline CDR1 and CDR2 sequences are MNHEY and SVGAGI. CDR3: CASSSFVGGDTQYF. DNA for the CDR3: TGTGCCAGCAGTTCCTTTGTGGGGGGGGATACGCAGTATTTT.

Note on this clone: This sample also contains other DNA sequences that code for the same CDR3. This chain joins TRBV19 and TRBJ2-7; 11 nucleotides match TRBD2. Germline-derived CDR1 and CDR2 are LNHDA and SQIVND (reference sequence). The CDR3 is made up of 13 amino acids. V trimming: 5 bases; J trimming: 9 bases; junction bases outside the gene matches: 6. Here the CDR3 DNA reads TGTGCCAGTAGTCAGGGACTAGCGGATTGGCAGTACTTC. It codes for CASSQGLADWQYF.

On this clone: The junction and the germline gene differ at one end; a read error may be behind it. V gene TRBV7-9 combines with J gene TRBJ2-6; unclear D gene. CDR3 length: 15 residues. Germline V gene lookup returns CDR1 SEHNR and CDR2 FQNEAQ (reference sequence). The CDR3: CSSSLGISGANVLTF. The DNA for the CDR3 is TGTTCCAGCAGCTTAGGTATCTCTGGGGCCAACGTCCTGACTTTC.

The table lists this clone with a count of one. V gene TRBV2 combines with J gene TRBJ1-5; 7 bases are a match to TRBD1. The CDR3 runs to 13 residues. The junction had 10 bases not matched to a gene; V was cut back by 7 bases and J by 10 bases. Germline CDR1 reads SNHLY; CDR2 reads FYNNEI. In nucleotides, the CDR3 is TGTGCCAGCAAGAGACAGGGTAGAGAACCCCAGCATTTT. Protein: CASKRQGREPQHF.

The chain employs TRBV6-5 and TRBJ1-2; 9 nucleotides line up with TRBD1. Per the germline V gene, CDR1 is MNHEY and CDR2 is SVGAGI. The CDR3 is 13 residues long. V lost 7 bases and J lost 6; bases outside the gene matches: 6. The CDR3 is CASTPGQGNGYTF. The DNA of the CDR3 is TGTGCCAGCACCCCCGGACAGGGGAATGGCTACACCTTC.

The rearrangement joins TRBV7-6 to TRBJ2-2, with TRBD1 as a possible D gene (5 bases). The CDR3 totals 15 residues. V lost 1 base and J lost 7, with 13 bases in between. Germline values: CDR1 SGHVS, CDR2 FNYEAQ. This chain's CDR3 is CASSLVQGLGGELFF. CDR3 bases: TGTGCCAGCAGCTTAGTTCAGGGATTGGGCGGGGAGCTGTTTTTT. Complete variable domain (other parts from reference TRBV7-6 and TRBJ2-2): GAGVSQSPRYKVTKRGQDVALRCDPISGHVSLYWYRQALGQGPEFLTYFNYEAQQDKSGLPNDRFSAERPEGSISTLTIQRTEQRDSAMYRCASSLVQGLGGELFFGEGSRLTVL.

The chain recombines TRBV15 with TRBJ1-5, with 7 bases lining up with TRBD1. The CDR3 loop spans 16 amino acids. Germline V gene lookup returns CDR1 LNHNV and CDR2 YYDKDF (reference sequence). J gave up 4 bases and V 5 bases, and 11 bases lay outside the gene matches. CDR3 bases: TGTGCCACCAGCCCCGAGACAGGGTGGGTTAATCAGCCCCAGCATTTT. This translates into CATSPETGWVNQPQHF.

The table lists this clone with a few counts. The chain links TRBV5-5 to TRBJ2-1, with D possibly TRBD2 on 6 matching bases. Germline lookup yields CDR1 SGHKS and CDR2 YYEKEE (reference sequence). V was pared by 0 bases and J by 9 bases, with 16 bases between. The CDR3 loop spans 15 amino acids. The CDR3 region has the DNA TGTGCCAGCAGCTTGGTCCTAGCGCGGGGCGGTGAGCAGTTCTTC. Translated: CASSLVLARGGEQFF.

This chain connects TRBV19 to TRBJ2-5, with 7 nucleotides matching TRBD2. This CDR3 is 18 amino acids long. Trimming removed 3 bases from V and 0 bases from J; junction bases left unmatched: 13. CDR1 and CDR2 (germline): LNHDA, SQIVND (reference sequence). The CDR3 loop is CASSIFGIRRGYQETQYF. Here the CDR3 DNA reads TGTGCCAGTAGTATCTTTGGAATCCGGCGGGGGTACCAAGAGACCCAGTACTTC.

V is TRBV4-3 and J is TRBJ1-4, with D maybe TRBD1 (6 bases). The ends were cut back, 0 bases at V and 4 bases at J, with 15 bases in the middle. The CDR3 runs to 17 residues. CDR1 is LGHNA and CDR2 is YSLEER in the germline V gene. The CDR3 region has the DNA TGCGCCAGCAGCCAAGATGATGGCAGGGGAAGTAATGAAAAACTGTTTTTT. Translated: CASSQDDGRGSNEKLFF.